The clone carrying this TCR beta chain was seen a single time. Its antigen is undetermined. These data originate in a study of shared clonotypes between healthy human individuals. Study outcomes and limitations: The researchers took only blood, and tissue repertoires probably look different. For naive CD4 cells, 4.5% to 6.5% of clonotypes were shared across a handful of donors.

Several immunoSEQ 96-well plates shared each subset's DNA, each plate a replicate. Assay: immunoSEQ multiplex PCR; the TCRdb copy retains only in-frame clones and omits some. Here the sample spans about 1.9 million clones, around 93% being singletons. In germline, CDR1 is SGHAT, CDR2 FQNNGV. The CDR3 is made up of 14 amino acids. V gave up 9 bases and J gave up 0 bases, with 12 bases separating them. Terminally differentiated effector memory CD45RA+ cells were excluded by CCR7 positive selection of CD45RO-negative cells. Those who donated, Caucasian adults without exception, all lived in Nashville, Tennessee.

Source material: naive CD8+ T cells from PBMCs. The rearrangement uses TRBV11-2 and TRBJ2-1; no reliable D call. This receptor was identified in a man between 18 and 29 years old in good health. Some clones in this sample may be carry-over from other donors' samples. The CDR3 protein is CASSPMSSYNEQFF. In nucleotides, the CDR3 is TGTGCCAGTTCGCCGATGAGCTCCTACAATGAGCAGTTCTTC.